A selection of T cell receptor beta chains follows, all from one sample in a study of CD8 T cells in Susac syndrome. TCRdb re-called the immunoSEQ multiplex PCR reads with MiXCR, one entry per CDR3 protein. In the table there are about 400,000 distinct CDR3 sequences, approximately 85% of which are singletons. The sequenced sample consisted of CD8+ T cells from PBMCs. All receptors derive from a human donor with multiple sclerosis. CDR3s include the opening cysteine and the closing phenylalanine or tryptophan. Each record gives: CDR3 length, clone size, V gene, J gene, D gene, CDR3 DNA, CDR3 protein. A D gene is named only where the DNA matches it firmly. For some rows the clone size is stated as once, few or many, or as a class when expanded; others skip it.

cdr3_length: 14; clone_size: once; v_call: TRBV20-1; j_call: TRBJ2-7; d_call: TRBD1; cdr3_nt: TGCAGTGCTAGGGGGACAGGGGGGAACTACGAGCAGTACTTC; cdr3_aa: CSARGTGGNYEQYF
cdr3_length: 14; clone_size: NA; v_call: TRBV27; j_call: TRBJ2-1; d_call: NA; cdr3_nt: TGTGCCAGCAGTTTGGAGGGAACGGGAAATGAGCAGTTCTTC; cdr3_aa: CASSLEGTGNEQFF
cdr3_length: 15; clone_size: NA; v_call: TRBV14; j_call: TRBJ1-1; d_call: NA; cdr3_nt: TGTGCCAGCAGAGAATCCGGGACAAAGAACACTGAAGCTTTCTTT; cdr3_aa: CASRESGTKNTEAFF
cdr3_length: 13; clone_size: few; v_call: TRBV20-1; j_call: TRBJ2-7; d_call: NA; cdr3_nt: TGCAGTGCTAGGGCATTTGAACCCTACGAGCAGTACTTC; cdr3_aa: CSARAFEPYEQYF
cdr3_length: 16; clone_size: NA; v_call: TRBV27; j_call: TRBJ2-7; d_call: TRBD2; cdr3_nt: TGTGCCAGCAGTTTAGAGACTAGCGGGAAGTTTTACGAGCAGTACTTC; cdr3_aa: CASSLETSGKFYEQYF
cdr3_length: 12; clone_size: NA; v_call: TRBV30; j_call: TRBJ2-7; d_call: TRBD1; cdr3_nt: TGTGCCTGGAGGGACAGGGGCTACGAGCAGTACTTC; cdr3_aa: CAWRDRGYEQYF
cdr3_length: 17; clone_size: NA; v_call: TRBV5-5; j_call: TRBJ1-2; d_call: TRBD1; cdr3_nt: TGTGCCAGCAGCTCTGCCGGGACAGGGACGGCAAACTATGGCTACACCTTC; cdr3_aa: CASSSAGTGTANYGYTF
cdr3_length: 14; clone_size: NA; v_call: TRBV20-1; j_call: TRBJ2-1; d_call: TRBD2; cdr3_nt: TGCAGTGCTCTTAGCGGGAGGGCCTACAATGAGCAGTTCTTC; cdr3_aa: CSALSGRAYNEQFF
cdr3_length: 13; clone_size: NA; v_call: TRBV14; j_call: TRBJ1-5; d_call: NA; cdr3_nt: TGTGCCAGCAGCCAGGCAGAGACACAGCCCCAGCATTTT; cdr3_aa: CASSQAETQPQHF
cdr3_length: 13; clone_size: NA; v_call: TRBV7-9; j_call: TRBJ2-5; d_call: NA; cdr3_nt: TGTGCCAGCAGCACACTAAGAAAAGAGACCCAGTACTTC; cdr3_aa: CASSTLRKETQYF
cdr3_length: 13; clone_size: NA; v_call: TRBV6-6; j_call: TRBJ2-7; d_call: NA; cdr3_nt: TGTGCCAGCAGGACACTCGAGGCGCGCGAGCAGTACTTC; cdr3_aa: CASRTLEAREQYF
cdr3_length: 15; clone_size: NA; v_call: TRBV19; j_call: TRBJ1-5; d_call: NA; cdr3_nt: TGTGCCAGTAGTTTTGGGGGATATAGCAATCAGCCCCAGCATTTT; cdr3_aa: CASSFGGYSNQPQHF
cdr3_length: 17; clone_size: NA; v_call: TRBV4-1; j_call: TRBJ1-5; d_call: NA; cdr3_nt: TGCGCCAGCAGCAAGAACCTGGGGGGGAATAGCAATCAGCCCCAGCATTTT; cdr3_aa: CASSKNLGGNSNQPQHF
cdr3_length: 16; clone_size: NA; v_call: TRBV20-1; j_call: TRBJ2-7; d_call: NA; cdr3_nt: TGCAGTGCTAGAGATAAAATGGCAGGGGCCGGATGGGAGCAGTACTTC; cdr3_aa: CSARDKMAGAGWEQYF
cdr3_length: 14; clone_size: NA; v_call: TRBV27; j_call: TRBJ2-7; d_call: TRBD1; cdr3_nt: TGTGCCAGCAGTTCCTTGGGACAGGGGGGCGAGCAGTACTTC; cdr3_aa: CASSSLGQGGEQYF
cdr3_length: 17; clone_size: few; v_call: TRBV2; j_call: TRBJ2-6; d_call: NA; cdr3_nt: TGTGCCAGCAGTGAAGTTGGTCCGATCTCTGGGGCCAACGTCCTGACTTTC; cdr3_aa: CASSEVGPISGANVLTF
cdr3_length: 12; clone_size: once; v_call: TRBV7-9; j_call: TRBJ2-1; d_call: NA; cdr3_nt: TGTGCCAGCAGCCCCATGCGGGGCGAGCAGTTCTTC; cdr3_aa: CASSPMRGEQFF
cdr3_length: 14; clone_size: NA; v_call: TRBV19; j_call: TRBJ2-1; d_call: TRBD1; cdr3_nt: TGTGCCAGTAGTATCCAGGGGGCGCTTAATGAGCAGTTCTTC; cdr3_aa: CASSIQGALNEQFF
cdr3_length: 17; clone_size: NA; v_call: TRBV30; j_call: TRBJ1-1; d_call: NA; cdr3_nt: TGTGCCTGGAGTACAAGAGCTACAGGGAGACATCCCCGTGAAGCTTTCTTT; cdr3_aa: CAWSTRATGRHPREAFF
cdr3_length: 16; clone_size: NA; v_call: TRBV27; j_call: TRBJ1-6; d_call: NA; cdr3_nt: TGTGCCAGCACTTCGACCGGAACCGGGAGACTACACCTTCTCCACTTT; cdr3_aa: CASTSTGTGRLHLLHF
cdr3_length: 17; clone_size: NA; v_call: TRBV28; j_call: TRBJ2-4; d_call: TRBD2; cdr3_nt: TGTGCCAGCAGTCCCGGGACTAGCGGGGTAGCCAAAAACATTCAGTACTTC; cdr3_aa: CASSPGTSGVAKNIQYF
cdr3_length: 15; clone_size: NA; v_call: TRBV5-1; j_call: TRBJ2-1; d_call: NA; cdr3_nt: TGCGCCAGCAGCCCTGACTTGCCATATAACAATGAGCAGTTCTTC; cdr3_aa: CASSPDLPYNNEQFF
cdr3_length: 17; clone_size: NA; v_call: TRBV3-1; j_call: TRBJ2-3; d_call: NA; cdr3_nt: TGTGCCAGCAGCCAAGCGTTGGGCTCCTTAAGGAAAGATACGCAGTATTTT; cdr3_aa: CASSQALGSLRKDTQYF
cdr3_length: 15; clone_size: NA; v_call: TRBV12-3/TRBV12-4; j_call: TRBJ2-3; d_call: TRBD2; cdr3_nt: TGTGCCAGTAGTTCAACTAGCGGGAGCACAGATACGCAGTATTTT; cdr3_aa: CASSSTSGSTDTQYF
cdr3_length: 19; clone_size: NA; v_call: TRBV7-9; j_call: TRBJ2-2; d_call: NA; cdr3_nt: TGTGCCAGCAGCCCAGGGGCTTCAACCTTTATAGCGAACACCGGGGAGCTGTTTTTT; cdr3_aa: CASSPGASTFIANTGELFF
cdr3_length: 14; clone_size: NA; v_call: TRBV7-6; j_call: TRBJ2-1; d_call: TRBD1; cdr3_nt: TGTGCCAGCAGCGGCGGACAGGAGGTCAATGAGCAGTTCTTC; cdr3_aa: CASSGGQEVNEQFF
cdr3_length: 14; clone_size: NA; v_call: TRBV23-1; j_call: TRBJ1-5; d_call: NA; cdr3_nt: TGCGCCAGTCCTCCCGTCCTGGAGGATCAGCCCCAGCATTTT; cdr3_aa: CASPPVLEDQPQHF
cdr3_length: 16; clone_size: NA; v_call: TRBV20-1; j_call: TRBJ2-7; d_call: NA; cdr3_nt: TGCAGTGCCATTCCTCTCGCGCAGGGAGATACCTACGAGCAGTACTTC; cdr3_aa: CSAIPLAQGDTYEQYF
cdr3_length: 15; clone_size: NA; v_call: TRBV7-9; j_call: TRBJ2-7; d_call: TRBD1; cdr3_nt: TGTGCCAGCAGCACCTACCAGGGGGCCATTTACGAGCAGTACTTC; cdr3_aa: CASSTYQGAIYEQYF
cdr3_length: 12; clone_size: once; v_call: TRBV25-1; j_call: TRBJ1-1; d_call: TRBD1; cdr3_nt: TGTGCCAGCAGTCAGACAGGGATTGAAGCTTTCTTT; cdr3_aa: CASSQTGIEAFF
cdr3_length: 17; clone_size: NA; v_call: TRBV5-1; j_call: TRBJ2-1; d_call: NA; cdr3_nt: TGCGCCAGCAGCTTGTATCCCGCTAGCGCATACCACAATGAGCAGTTCTTC; cdr3_aa: CASSLYPASAYHNEQFF
cdr3_length: 16; clone_size: NA; v_call: TRBV7-9; j_call: TRBJ2-3; d_call: TRBD1; cdr3_nt: TGTGCCAGCAGCTCGCCACAGGGGGTGACCACAGATACGCAGTATTTT; cdr3_aa: CASSSPQGVTTDTQYF
cdr3_length: 19; clone_size: NA; v_call: TRBV19; j_call: TRBJ1-1; d_call: NA; cdr3_nt: TGTGCCAGTACTCTGTTTACCTTCAAAGGACAGTACATGAACACTGAAGCTTTCTTT; cdr3_aa: CASTLFTFKGQYMNTEAFF
cdr3_length: 12; clone_size: NA; v_call: TRBV28; j_call: TRBJ2-5; d_call: TRBD2; cdr3_nt: TGTGCCAGCAGTTTGGGAGCGGGGGAAGGGGACTTC; cdr3_aa: CASSLGAGEGDF
cdr3_length: 14; clone_size: NA; v_call: TRBV11-2; j_call: TRBJ2-3; d_call: NA; cdr3_nt: TGTGCCAGCAGCTTGACAAGTAGCACAGATACGCAGTATTTT; cdr3_aa: CASSLTSSTDTQYF
cdr3_length: 14; clone_size: NA; v_call: TRBV20-1; j_call: TRBJ2-7; d_call: TRBD2; cdr3_nt: TGCAGTGCTAGGACCCTAGCGGGGGGATACGAGCAGTACTTC; cdr3_aa: CSARTLAGGYEQYF
cdr3_length: 17; clone_size: NA; v_call: TRBV11-2; j_call: TRBJ2-7; d_call: NA; cdr3_nt: TGTGCCAGCAGCGACACGACCCGACAGACAAGCTCCTACGAGCAGTACTTC; cdr3_aa: CASSDTTRQTSSYEQYF
cdr3_length: 15; clone_size: NA; v_call: TRBV6-2/TRBV6-3; j_call: TRBJ1-1; d_call: TRBD1; cdr3_nt: TGTGCCAGCACCTACCCGGGACAGGGGTACACTGAAGCTTTCTTT; cdr3_aa: CASTYPGQGYTEAFF
cdr3_length: 15; clone_size: NA; v_call: TRBV27; j_call: TRBJ2-7; d_call: NA; cdr3_nt: TGTGCCAGCAGTCCAGCCCCGACAGCCTCCTACGAGCAGTACTTC; cdr3_aa: CASSPAPTASYEQYF
cdr3_length: 14; clone_size: NA; v_call: TRBV5-6; j_call: TRBJ1-2; d_call: NA; cdr3_nt: TGTGCCAGCAGCCCCTGGGGGGGCGAGAGTGGCTACACCTTC; cdr3_aa: CASSPWGGESGYTF
cdr3_length: 13; clone_size: NA; v_call: TRBV29-1; j_call: TRBJ2-3; d_call: NA; cdr3_nt: TGCAGCGTTGAATTGGGGGCACCAGATACGCAGTATTTT; cdr3_aa: CSVELGAPDTQYF
cdr3_length: 17; clone_size: once; v_call: TRBV5-1; j_call: TRBJ2-6; d_call: NA; cdr3_nt: TGCGCCAGCAGCTTGGAGGGCAGCCTCAGTGGGGCCAACGTCCTGACTTTC; cdr3_aa: CASSLEGSLSGANVLTF
cdr3_length: 15; clone_size: NA; v_call: TRBV3-1; j_call: TRBJ2-5; d_call: TRBD1; cdr3_nt: TGTGCCAGCAGCCAACCATGGACAGGGGGAGAGACCCAGTACTTC; cdr3_aa: CASSQPWTGGETQYF
cdr3_length: 14; clone_size: NA; v_call: TRBV7-8; j_call: TRBJ2-7; d_call: NA; cdr3_nt: TGTGCCAGCAGCCTATATAAGGACAGCTACGAGCAGTACTTC; cdr3_aa: CASSLYKDSYEQYF